One TCR beta chain is described in this entry. This specimen belongs to a study of blood T cell repertoires in COVID-19. On the study more broadly: Recovery among Cohort 3 donors was established by two negative PCRs, clearance, or symptom resolution. Spain, Italy and the United States supplied samples that represented acute and convalescent COVID-19. Sources were T cells, B-cell-depleted T cells, or PBMCs; the material itself was cDNA or gDNA.

Germline V gives CDR1 SGHTA, CDR2 FQGTGA. The CDR3 loop spans 16 amino acids. J was trimmed by 7 bases and V by 2 bases; bases with no gene match: 10. Participants were aged about 18 to 95 years, lived in roughly 25 US areas, and enrolled virtually. Here immunoSEQ multiplex PCR was the method, and the copy in TCRdb shows in-frame clones only, minus some. This sample has about 360,000 clones, with more than 75% found just once. This chain connects TRBV7-3 to TRBJ1-3; TRBD1 agrees at 8 bases. The sample was PBMCs or T cells enriched from blood (not recorded which). The origin of this receptor is a man in his forties in a cohort exposed to, infected with or recovered from COVID-19 (not recorded which). The CDR3 nucleotides read TGTGCCAGCAGCTTAGCCGGGACAGGCATAGGGAACACCATATATTTT. It encodes CASSLAGTGIGNTIYF.